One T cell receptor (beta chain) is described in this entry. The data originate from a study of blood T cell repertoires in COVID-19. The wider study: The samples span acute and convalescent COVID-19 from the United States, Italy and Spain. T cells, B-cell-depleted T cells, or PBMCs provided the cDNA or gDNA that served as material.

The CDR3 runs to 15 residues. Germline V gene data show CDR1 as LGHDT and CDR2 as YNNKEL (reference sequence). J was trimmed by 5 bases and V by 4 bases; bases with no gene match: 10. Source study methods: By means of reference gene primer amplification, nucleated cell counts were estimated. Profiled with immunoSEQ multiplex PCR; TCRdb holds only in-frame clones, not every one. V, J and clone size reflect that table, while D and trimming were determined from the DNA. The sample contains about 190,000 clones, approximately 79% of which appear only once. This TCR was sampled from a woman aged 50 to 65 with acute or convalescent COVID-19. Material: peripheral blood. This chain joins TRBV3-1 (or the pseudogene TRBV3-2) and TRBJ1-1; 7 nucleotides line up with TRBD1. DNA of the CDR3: TGTGCCAGCAGCCCTATCCGACAGGGAGAAACTGAAGCTTTCTTT. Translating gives CASSPIRQGETEAFF.